This T cell receptor beta chain was recovered during a study of human T cells and chemical hapten exposure (dated by TCRdb to the early 2020s). Regarding the study in general: For sensitization, 2% DPC in acetone was applied to a 2 cm by 2 cm area of upper inner arm skin. Throughout the roughly 23-week study period, patients were also given weekly therapeutic DPC doses on the scalp. Patch testing was performed on the upper back with Finn chambers containing 0.01% DPC, and the patch tests were scored after 6 days according to International Contact Dermatitis Research Group standards. The mostly female patient cohort included alopecia areata with under or over 50% scalp involvement, alopecia totalis and alopecia universalis. The libraries were sequenced as a pool, and the TCR yield per sample differed mostly because of small variations in library volumes within the pool. This study followed changes in the peripheral blood TCR repertoire in vivo during primary and secondary sensitization of alopecia patients to the hapten diphenylcyclopropenone (DPC). Patient blood was sampled pre-sensitization (week 0) and at 2, 6 and about 24 weeks after DPC sensitization. Some 29 alopecia patients provided blood for TCR sequencing at one to four time points (pre-sensitization, 2, 6 and 24 weeks). Overall results and qualifications from the work: Significantly more large CDR3 similarity clusters were formed by expanded TCRs than by pre-sensitization or healthy control sets, consistent with antigen-driven responses. Repeated subsampling changed both the strength of the expansion versus patch-test correlation and the threshold at which the correlation became significant. Because every patient had alopecia, a presumed autoimmune disease, the patients' immune response might differ from that of healthy individuals. DPC sensitization did not change how many TCRs were above 1 in 1000 frequency, and no evidence was found of alterations in global repertoire structure. The number of PT1 expanded TCRs positively correlated with patch test score, significant at thresholds 8, 16 and 32 but not 4.

The label giving this sample's time point can be read as: pre-sensitization, week 0. In light of the paper, this sample's treatment or condition label describes: therapeutic diphenylcyclopropenone sensitization with weekly scalp DPC. At each patch-test visit, blood was drawn before the patch test was applied. Patients were eligible if aged 18 to 70, diagnosed with alopecia and judged suitable for DPC therapy, and pregnant patients were excluded. Unfractionated whole blood was collected in Tempus Blood RNA tubes, and total RNA was extracted from that blood. Libraries were built with RACE. Sequencing took place on a NextSeq 500. Library preparation attached unique molecular identifiers to individual cDNA molecules for quantitative, reproducible TCR counting. For every blood RNA sample, sequencing covered both the TCR alpha and TCR beta chains. Processing in the source paper ran as follows. The median number of TCRs per sample was approximately 96,000, ranging from roughly 23,224 to 690,600. The Decombinator software suite was used to annotate V, J and CDR3 in the TCR reads. For the PS versus PT1 abundance plots, all samples were subsampled to the same number of TCRs (28,000). TCRs were defined as expanded if absent before sensitization and observed at least eight times at the 2-week time point. In-frame beta chains were kept once TCRdb had trimmed the public reads at Q25 with fastp and called clones with MiXCR. Rows with one shared CDR3 protein collapse into an entry with the most common genes and DNA. TCRdb's processing, not the authors' own work, is the source of the V and J calls. The sample contains roughly 380,000 distinct CDR3 sequences, about 5.1% of them found a single time. The ten largest clones add up to around 2.6% of the sample.

This clonotype was counted at least ten times. What this receptor recognizes is not known. No clone much larger than this one lies a single base away; base qualities are absent. The sample in question was whole blood, obtained in connection with sensitization to the hapten diphenylcyclopropenone (DPC). This TCR derives from a woman in her forties or fifties with alopecia areata. Some clones in this sample may be carry-over from other donors' samples.

The DNA sequence is TGTGCCAGCAGCCCGGGACAGGCTACCTACGAGCAGTACTTC. This translates into CASSPGQATYEQYF. The sequence is built from TRBV9 and TRBJ2-7; 8 bases in between match TRBD1. The CDR3 runs 14 amino acids, cysteine and phenylalanine included. Only CDR3 DNA remains: 42 bases, in frame from the first base. V is pruned by 4 bases and J by 2 bases, leaving 5 bases of the junction without a gene match. CDR1 SGDLS and CDR2 YYNGEE were looked up in the germline V gene.